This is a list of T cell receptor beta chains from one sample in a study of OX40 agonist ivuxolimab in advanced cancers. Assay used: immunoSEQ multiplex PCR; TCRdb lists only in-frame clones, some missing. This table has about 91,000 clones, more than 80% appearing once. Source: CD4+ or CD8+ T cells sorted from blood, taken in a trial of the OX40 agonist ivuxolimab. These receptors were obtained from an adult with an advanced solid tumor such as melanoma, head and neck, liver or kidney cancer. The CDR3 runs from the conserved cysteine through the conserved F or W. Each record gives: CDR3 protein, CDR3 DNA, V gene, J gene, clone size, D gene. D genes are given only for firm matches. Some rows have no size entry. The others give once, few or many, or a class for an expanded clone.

CDR3: CASSPQTGSYNEQFF
DNA: TGTGCCAGCAGCCCCCAGACAGGGTCCTACAATGAGCAGTTCTTC
V: TRBV11-3
J: TRBJ2-1
size: .
D: TRBD1

CDR3: CASSKRPPAPCFLAESYEQYF
DNA: TGTGCCAGCAGCAAAAGGCCCCCCGCCCCCTGCTTTCTAGCGGAGTCCTACGAGCAGTACTTC
V: TRBV21-1
J: TRBJ2-7
size: once
D: .

CDR3: CASSSYRDWKLFF
DNA: TGTGCCAGCAGTTCCTACAGGGACTGGAAACTGTTTTTT
V: TRBV27
J: TRBJ1-4
size: .
D: .

CDR3: CASSPLDEQYF
DNA: TGTGCCAGCAGTCCACTAGACGAGCAGTACTTC
V: TRBV28
J: TRBJ2-7
size: .
D: .

CDR3: CASTPGTADGNTIYF
DNA: TGTGCCAGCACGCCTGGGACGGCCGATGGAAACACCATATATTTT
V: TRBV7-9
J: TRBJ1-3
size: once
D: .

CDR3: CASSLGSSYNEQFF
DNA: TGCGCCAGCAGCTTGGGGAGCTCCTACAATGAGCAGTTCTTC
V: TRBV5-1
J: TRBJ2-1
size: .
D: .

CDR3: CASSLSGSYSHEQFF
DNA: TGTGCCAGCAGTTTAAGCGGGAGTTACTCCCATGAGCAGTTCTTC
V: TRBV27
J: TRBJ2-1
size: .
D: TRBD2

CDR3: CASSLGPSGSYEQYF
DNA: TGTGCCAGCAGCTTAGGTCCTAGCGGGAGCTACGAGCAGTACTTC
V: TRBV7-3
J: TRBJ2-7
size: .
D: TRBD2

CDR3: CASSLEGRGGETQYF
DNA: TGCGCCAGCAGCTTAGAAGGGCGAGGTGGAGAGACCCAGTACTTC
V: TRBV5-1
J: TRBJ2-5
size: .
D: .

CDR3: CAWVQGAGTDTQYF
DNA: TGTGCCTGGGTGCAGGGGGCCGGCACAGATACGCAGTATTTT
V: TRBV30
J: TRBJ2-3
size: .
D: TRBD1

CDR3: CASSFDTSSYNEQFF
DNA: TGCGCCAGCAGCTTCGACACCAGCTCCTACAATGAGCAGTTCTTC
V: TRBV5-1
J: TRBJ2-1
size: .
D: .

CDR3: CASSLFAGGKQETQYF
DNA: TGTGCCAGCAGCTTGTTCGCGGGGGGGAAGCAAGAGACCCAGTACTTC
V: TRBV5-4
J: TRBJ2-5
size: .
D: TRBD2

CDR3: CASSLRGGGGNTGELFF
DNA: TGCGCCAGCAGCCTGAGAGGGGGCGGGGGAAACACCGGGGAGCTGTTTTTT
V: TRBV4-3
J: TRBJ2-2
size: .
D: .

CDR3: CASSFGGGGYTF
DNA: TGTGCCAGCAGCTTCGGTGGTGGTGGCTACACCTTC
V: TRBV5-6
J: TRBJ1-2
size: .
D: .

CDR3: CASSDFGTLTQPQHF
DNA: TGTGCCAGCAGTGATTTCGGGACACTTACGCAGCCCCAGCATTTT
V: TRBV2
J: TRBJ1-5
size: .
D: .

CDR3: CASQSPGETQYF
DNA: TGTGCCAGCCAGTCCCCGGGGGAGACCCAGTACTTC
V: TRBV6-5
J: TRBJ2-5
size: .
D: .

CDR3: CASSPPFRGSTDTQYF
DNA: TGTGCCAGCAGCCCACCCTTTAGGGGAAGCACAGATACGCAGTATTTT
V: TRBV11-2
J: TRBJ2-3
size: .
D: .

CDR3: CSAGGAGNTIYF
DNA: TGCAGCGCCGGAGGCGCCGGAAACACCATATATTTT
V: TRBV29-1
J: TRBJ1-3
size: once
D: .

CDR3: CAWGQGLQETQYF
DNA: TGTGCCTGGGGCCAGGGTCTCCAAGAGACCCAGTACTTC
V: TRBV30
J: TRBJ2-5
size: .
D: .

CDR3: CASSYRDQGTEAFF
DNA: TGTGCCAGCAGTTATAGAGACCAGGGCACTGAAGCTTTCTTT
V: TRBV6-5
J: TRBJ1-1
size: .
D: .

CDR3: CASSPGHDTQYF
DNA: TGTGCCAGCTCACCCGGTCATGATACGCAGTATTTT
V: TRBV18
J: TRBJ2-3
size: .
D: .

CDR3: CASSLRSGGAHEQFF
DNA: TGTGCCAGCAGTTTGAGATCCGGGGGGGCCCATGAGCAGTTCTTC
V: TRBV6-1
J: TRBJ2-1
size: .
D: TRBD2

CDR3: CASSLILEETQYF
DNA: TGTGCCAGCAGCTTAATCCTAGAAGAGACCCAGTACTTC
V: TRBV7-8
J: TRBJ2-5
size: .
D: .

CDR3: CASSLSGSNYGYTF
DNA: TGTGCCAGCAGTTTATCCGGCAGCAACTATGGCTACACCTTC
V: TRBV27
J: TRBJ1-2
size: .
D: .

CDR3: CASSAHYEQYF
DNA: TGTGCCAGCAGCGCTCACTACGAGCAGTACTTC
V: TRBV21-1
J: TRBJ2-7
size: .
D: .

CDR3: CASSLGLAGLDTQYF
DNA: TGTGCCAGCAGCTTAGGACTAGCGGGATTAGATACGCAGTATTTT
V: TRBV7-3
J: TRBJ2-3
size: .
D: TRBD2

CDR3: CASSLGAGGRETQYF
DNA: TGTGCCAGCAGCTTAGGGGCGGGAGGGAGAGAGACCCAGTACTTC
V: TRBV7-2
J: TRBJ2-5
size: .
D: TRBD2

CDR3: CASSSPDLSHEQYF
DNA: TGTGCCAGCAGCTCCCCCGATCTCAGTCACGAGCAGTACTTC
V: TRBV11-1
J: TRBJ2-7
size: .
D: .

CDR3: CAISGGRDRGQETQYF
DNA: TGTGCCATCAGTGGAGGCCGGGACAGGGGGCAAGAGACCCAGTACTTC
V: TRBV10-3
J: TRBJ2-5
size: .
D: TRBD1

CDR3: CASSGGGFYYNEQFF
DNA: TGTGCCAGCAGCGGAGGGGGCTTTTATTACAATGAGCAGTTCTTC
V: TRBV11-2
J: TRBJ2-1
size: .
D: .

CDR3: CASSSAGEETQYF
DNA: TGTGCCAGCAGCTCGGCAGGGGAAGAGACCCAGTACTTC
V: TRBV6-6
J: TRBJ2-5
size: .
D: .

CDR3: CASSPGLSSYNEQFF
DNA: TGTGCCAGCTCACCAGGGCTGAGCTCCTACAATGAGCAGTTCTTC
V: TRBV18
J: TRBJ2-1
size: .
D: .

CDR3: CAWSQAYNEQFF
DNA: TGTGCCTGGAGTCAAGCTTACAATGAGCAGTTCTTC
V: TRBV30
J: TRBJ2-1
size: .
D: .

CDR3: CASKVNSGGQETQYF
DNA: TGTGCCAGCAAGGTCAATAGCGGGGGACAAGAGACCCAGTACTTC
V: TRBV2
J: TRBJ2-5
size: .
D: TRBD2

CDR3: CASSPTTRWETQYF
DNA: TGTGCCAGCAGCCCCACTACTAGATGGGAGACCCAGTACTTC
V: TRBV5-4
J: TRBJ2-5
size: .
D: .

CDR3: CASSQEGAGGIRAFF
DNA: TGTGCCAGCAGCCAAGAAGGGGCAGGGGGCATAAGAGCTTTCTTT
V: TRBV14
J: TRBJ1-1
size: .
D: TRBD1

CDR3: CASSSTGTGGYNEQFF
DNA: TGTGCCAGCTCGTCGACCGGGACAGGGGGATACAATGAGCAGTTCTTC
V: TRBV18
J: TRBJ2-1
size: .
D: TRBD1

CDR3: CASSVEGSEGNTIYF
DNA: TGTGCCAGCAGCGTAGAAGGATCGGAGGGAAACACCATATATTTT
V: TRBV9
J: TRBJ1-3
size: .
D: .

CDR3: CATYAGTGASPNEKLFF
DNA: TGCGCCACCTACGCTGGGACAGGGGCTTCGCCGAATGAAAAACTGTTTTTT
V: TRBV10-2
J: TRBJ1-4
size: .
D: TRBD1

CDR3: CASSPCVVCEQYF
DNA: TGTGCCAGCAGCCCCTGCGTGGTTTGTGAGCAGTACTTC
V: TRBV11-3
J: TRBJ2-7
size: .
D: .

CDR3: CASRLAGAGDEQYF
DNA: TGTGCCAGCAGACTAGCGGGAGCGGGTGACGAGCAGTACTTC
V: TRBV2
J: TRBJ2-7
size: .
D: TRBD2

CDR3: CASSQAMGLREKLFF
DNA: TGTGCCAGCAGCCAAGCCATGGGACTGCGTGAAAAACTGTTTTTT
V: TRBV14
J: TRBJ1-4
size: once
D: .

CDR3: CSARDREEAFF
DNA: TGCAGTGCTAGAGACAGGGAGGAAGCTTTCTTT
V: TRBV20-1
J: TRBJ1-1
size: few
D: .

CDR3: CASSLSGRQETQYF
DNA: TGTGCCAGCAGTCTGTCGGGACGTCAAGAGACCCAGTACTTC
V: TRBV2
J: TRBJ2-5
size: .
D: .

CDR3: CASSPMGQGSEKLFF
DNA: TGTGCCAGCTCACCGATGGGACAGGGGAGTGAAAAACTGTTTTTT
V: TRBV18
J: TRBJ1-4
size: .
D: TRBD1

CDR3: CASTPELRGELFF
DNA: TGTGCCAGCACCCCGGAGCTTAGGGGGGAGCTGTTTTTT
V: TRBV2
J: TRBJ2-2
size: few
D: .

CDR3: CAISESSGRETQYF
DNA: TGTGCCATCAGTGAGTCTAGCGGGAGGGAGACCCAGTACTTC
V: TRBV10-3
J: TRBJ2-5
size: .
D: TRBD2

CDR3: CASGLVAGAWNYGYTF
DNA: TGTGCTAGTGGTTTGGTGGCAGGAGCTTGGAACTATGGCTACACCTTC
V: TRBV12-5
J: TRBJ1-2
size: .
D: .

CDR3: CASRGGGDQETQYF
DNA: TGTGCCAGCAGGGGCGGGGGGGACCAAGAGACCCAGTACTTC
V: TRBV11-2
J: TRBJ2-5
size: .
D: TRBD2